This T cell receptor (beta chain) was recorded in a study of PD-L1 blockade in urothelial cancer. The overall study: Blood drawn 3 weeks (second dose) and 6 weeks after treatment start was analyzed. Median T cell yield from blood was about 150,000.

Libraries were prepared by immunoSEQ multiplex PCR; TCRdb keeps only in-frame clonotypes and omits some of them. This table holds approximately 100,000 clones, roughly nine tenths found once. The CDR3 is 14 amino acids. Trimming at V came to 3 bases and at J to 6 bases, leaving 6 bases not matched to a gene. Germline V gives CDR1 LNHDA, CDR2 SQIVND (reference sequence). Source: PBMCs, taken around atezolizumab (anti-PD-L1) treatment. This chain connects TRBV19 to TRBJ1-2; 8 nucleotides align to TRBD1. This clonotype was sampled from a woman older than 75 with urothelial cancer. This CDR3 is CASSIRTGIHGYTF. The DNA for the CDR3 is TGTGCCAGTAGTATTAGGACAGGGATCCATGGCTACACCTTC.